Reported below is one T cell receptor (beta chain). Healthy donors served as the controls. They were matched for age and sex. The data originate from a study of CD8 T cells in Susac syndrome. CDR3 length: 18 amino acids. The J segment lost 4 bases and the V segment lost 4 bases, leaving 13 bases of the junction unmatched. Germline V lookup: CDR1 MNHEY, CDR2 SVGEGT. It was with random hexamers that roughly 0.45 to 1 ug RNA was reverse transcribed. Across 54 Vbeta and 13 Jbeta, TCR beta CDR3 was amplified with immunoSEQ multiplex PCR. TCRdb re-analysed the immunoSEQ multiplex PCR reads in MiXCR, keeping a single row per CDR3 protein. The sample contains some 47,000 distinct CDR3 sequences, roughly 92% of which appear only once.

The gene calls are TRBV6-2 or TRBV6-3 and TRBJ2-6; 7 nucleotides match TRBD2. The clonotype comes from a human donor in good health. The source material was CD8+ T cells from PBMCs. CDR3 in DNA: TGTGCCAGCAGTTTTTGGAGGGAGGGCCTTAACGGGGCCAACGTCCTGACTTTC. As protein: CASSFWREGLNGANVLTF.